The 16 T cell receptor beta chains listed next were all sequenced from one sample in a study of PD-1 blockade in classical Hodgkin lymphoma. Assay: immunoSEQ multiplex PCR; the TCRdb copy retains only in-frame clones and omits some. The data hold tens of thousands of clones, with over 70% observed a single time. Time point here: cycle 4 day 1 (C4D1), after more than five weeks of nivolumab. Relapses following autologous stem cell transplantation were seen in all patients, with brentuximab vedotin exposure varying. Source: peripheral blood mononuclear cells (PBMCs), taken before the fourth cycle of nivolumab. All receptors derive from a human donor with classical Hodgkin lymphoma.

In its sample, this clone was seen a few times. The CDR3: CASQGPPQHF. The DNA for the CDR3 is TGTGCCAGCCAGGGACCGCCCCAGCATTTT. The chain uses TRBV19 and TRBJ1-5; D is perhaps TRBD1 (5 bases). CDR3 length: 10 residues. The V gene's germline CDR1 is LNHDA and CDR2 SQIVND (reference sequence). The germline V and J ends were trimmed by 9 bases and 9 bases, with 9 bases remaining between them.

The chain couples TRBV9 to TRBJ2-5; D perhaps matches TRBD2 (6 bases). Germline CDR1 and CDR2: SGDLS and YYNGEE. The V gene lost 0 bases and the J gene lost 4 bases, with 10 bases spanning the gap. The CDR3 extends over 14 amino acids. The CDR3 spells CASSVATGGETQYF. Written as DNA, the CDR3 is TGTGCCAGCAGCGTAGCTACCGGGGGAGAGACCCAGTACTTC.

The chain uses TRBV7-3 and TRBJ2-3, with unresolved D. The germline V gene has CDR1 SGHTA and CDR2 FQGTGA. With 8 bases removed from V and 0 bases from J, the gap between germline ends came to 24 bases. There are 18 residues in the CDR3. CDR3: CASGLKEVTWVSTDTQYF. For the CDR3, the DNA is TGTGCCAGCGGGCTAAAAGAGGTGACGTGGGTGAGCACAGATACGCAGTATTTT.

J is TRBJ2-7 and V is TRBV6-6, with 11 bases identical to TRBD1. V was clipped by 4 bases and J by 3 bases; unmatched bases: 5. CDR1 is MNHNY and CDR2 is SVGAGI in the germline V gene (reference sequence). There are 15 residues in the CDR3. CDR3 DNA sequence: TGTGCCAGCAGTTCCGGACAGGGGGCGAACTACGAGCAGTACTTC. It codes for CASSSGQGANYEQYF.

This chain joins TRBV5-5 and TRBJ2-7; D unclear. Germline loops: CDR1 SGHKS, CDR2 YYEKEE (reference sequence). Trimming stripped 0 bases from V and 5 bases from J, with 9 bases between. The CDR3 runs 13 residues. CDR3 in amino acids: CASSLVAADEQYF. The CDR3 DNA is TGTGCCAGCAGCTTGGTGGCCGCAGACGAGCAGTACTTC.

The chain employs TRBV4-1 and TRBJ1-2; D possibly corresponds to TRBD1 (6 bases). Germline V gene sequence: CDR1 MGHRA, CDR2 YSYEKL. The CDR3 length is 15 residues. Trimming left V 3 bases short and J 3 bases short, with 14 bases between. The CDR3 here is CASSHFRGWDYGYTF. In DNA, the CDR3 is TGCGCCAGCAGCCACTTCAGGGGATGGGACTATGGCTACACCTTC.

The chain combines TRBV6-1 with TRBJ1-2; D is undetermined. V lost 3 bases and J 4 bases, leaving 9 bases between the germline ends. This CDR3 has 13 amino acids. CDR1 and CDR2 (germline): MNHNS, SASEGT. The CDR3 sequence is CASSEDGLYGYTF. The CDR3 DNA is TGTGCCAGCAGTGAGGACGGGCTCTATGGCTACACCTTC.

The sample holds a few counts of this clone. This clone may be a read error of a much larger clone one base away. CDR3: CASSLEGSDEQFF. The CDR3 bases are TGTGCCAGCAGCTTAGAGGGTAGCGATGAGCAGTTCTTC. The chain employs TRBV7-9 and TRBJ2-1, with D maybe TRBD2 (5 bases). Per the germline V gene, CDR1 is SEHNR and CDR2 is FQNEAQ (reference sequence). The V end lost 1 base, the J end lost 8 bases, and 9 bases lay between the germline ends. This CDR3 region has 13 residues. Full variable domain (remainder filled in from reference TRBV7-9 and TRBJ2-1): DTGVSQNPRHKITKRGQNVTFRCDPISEHNRLYWYRQTLGQGPEFLTYFQNEAQLEKSRLLSDRFSAERPKGSFSTLEIQRTEQGDSAMYLCASSLEGSDEQFFGPGTRLTVL.

V gene TRBV4-1 combines with J gene TRBJ2-7; TRBD2 matches at 8 bases. Germline values: CDR1 MGHRA, CDR2 YSYEKL. The trim removed 4 bases at V and 1 base at J, leaving 9 bases unmatched. This CDR3 comprises 16 residues. CDR3 sequence (DNA): TGCGCCAGCAGCCCCTCTTCCGGACTAGCATCCTACGAGCAGTACTTC. It is translated as CASSPSSGLASYEQYF.

This chain uses TRBV6-6 with TRBJ2-7; D uncertain. Trimming removed 0 bases from V and 0 bases from J, with 9 bases in between. The CDR3 sequence is 15 residues long. Germline V gene sequence: CDR1 MNHNY, CDR2 SVGAGI (reference sequence). CDR3 bases: TGTGCCAGCAGTTACTCGTTTCCAAGCTCCTACGAGCAGTACTTC. It yields the protein CASSYSFPSSYEQYF.

The rearrangement uses TRBV9 and TRBJ1-3; possible D gene TRBD1, 5 bases. CDR1 is SGDLS, CDR2 YYNGEE, per germline. The CDR3 covers 17 residues. The ends were cut back, 1 base at V and 4 bases at J, with 18 bases in the middle. CDR3 in DNA: TGTGCCAGCAGCGTAACCGAACTCGGGGGATCCGGAAACACCATATATTTT. The encoded protein is CASSVTELGGSGNTIYF.

This chain joins TRBV5-1 and TRBJ2-1; TRBD1 matches at 9 bases. The CDR3 runs to 17 residues. V lost 4 bases and J lost 7; bases outside the gene matches: 15. The V gene's germline CDR1 is SGHRS and CDR2 YFSETQ. The CDR3 DNA sequence: TGCGCCAGCAGCCCGTCTACAGGGGGCTCAGCGCTTAATGAGCAGTTCTTC. It encodes CASSPSTGGSALNEQFF.

The chain's CDR3 is CASSLGTGQYEQYF. CDR3 DNA sequence: TGTGCCAGCAGCTTAGGCACAGGCCAATACGAGCAGTACTTC. The chain is built from TRBV7-2 and TRBJ2-7; D possibly corresponds to TRBD1 (5 bases). CDR3 length: 14 residues. V lost 1 base and J 4 bases, leaving 11 bases between the germline ends. Germline CDR1 reads SGHTA; CDR2 reads FQGNSA.

CDR3 loop: CASSVGTDRGFGYTF. The CDR3, as DNA: TGTGCCAGCAGCGTAGGTACAGACAGGGGCTTTGGCTACACCTTC. The rearrangement uses TRBV9 and TRBJ1-2; TRBD1 aligns across 8 bases. This CDR3 is 15 amino acids long. With V trimmed by 0 bases and J by 7 bases, 8 bases remained unmatched. Germline CDR1 and CDR2: SGDLS and YYNGEE.

The chain uses TRBV29-1 and TRBJ1-1; D gene uncertain. Trimming stripped 6 bases from V and 3 bases from J, with 11 bases between. The CDR3 is made up of 12 amino acids. CDR1 and CDR2 from the germline V gene are SQVTM and ANQGSEA. As DNA, the CDR3 is TGCAGCGTCCTTACAGTCTACACTGAAGCTTTCTTT. Its protein is CSVLTVYTEAFF.

This clone was seen more than once but under ten times. The gene calls are TRBV2 and TRBJ1-5; D unclear. Trimming stripped 5 bases from V and 7 bases from J, with 15 bases between. This CDR3 contains 14 residues. Germline V CDR1 and CDR2: SNHLY, FYNNEI. The CDR3 reads CASSPLGVGQPQHF. The CDR3, as DNA: TGTGCCAGCAGTCCTCTGGGAGTTGGGCAGCCCCAGCATTTT.